Shown below are 10 T cell receptor beta chains from a single sample sequenced in a study of shared clonotypes between healthy human individuals. Sequencing was performed with immunoSEQ multiplex PCR; in TCRdb, only in-frame clones are kept and a portion is missing. The sample comprises under 1 million clones, 96% of which are singletons, and about 0.25% rests with the top ten. The naive CD8 fraction comprised CD45RO-negative cells positively selected for CCR7 and excluded terminally differentiated effector memory CD45RA+ cells. Sequenced sample: naive CD8+ T cells sorted from blood. The receptor set was obtained from a young man in good health.

This rearrangement joins TRBV7-8 to TRBJ2-7, with D unresolved. CDR3 size: 14 residues. Germline values: CDR1 SGHVS, CDR2 FQNEAQ. The ends were cut back, 3 bases at V and 2 bases at J, with 11 bases in the middle. CDR3 residues: CASSFGSWPYEQYF. DNA of the CDR3: TGTGCCAGCAGCTTTGGTTCCTGGCCCTACGAGCAGTACTTC.

This chain uses TRBV4-1 with TRBJ2-1; no reliable D call. Germline V CDR1 and CDR2: MGHRA, YSYEKL. There are 14 residues in the CDR3. V lost 0 bases and J 8 bases, leaving 11 bases between the germline ends. The CDR3: CASSQDQAVDEQFF. The CDR3 nucleotides read TGCGCCAGCAGCCAAGATCAGGCGGTGGATGAGCAGTTCTTC.

The rearrangement joins TRBV6-1 to TRBJ2-7, with no clear D. CDR1 and CDR2 (germline): MNHNS, SASEGT. CDR3 length: 12 amino acids. The ends were cut back, 8 bases at V and 4 bases at J, with 12 bases in the middle. CDR3 nucleotide sequence: TGTGCCAGCTTGGTCGGTGGATACGAGCAGTACTTC. This codes for CASLVGGYEQYF.

V is TRBV10-2 and J is TRBJ2-7; 7 bases match TRBD2. Per germline, CDR1 WSHSY and CDR2 SAAADI. The CDR3 length is 14 residues. The junction had 5 bases not matched to a gene; V was cut back by 6 bases and J by 0 bases. As DNA, the CDR3 is TGCGCCAGCAGAGCGGGACTCGGCTCCTACGAGCAGTACTTC. Translated: CASRAGLGSYEQYF.

CDR3 residues: CASRPGGSSYNEQFF. The CDR3, as DNA: TGTGCCAGCAGGCCCGGGGGGAGCTCCTACAATGAGCAGTTCTTC. The chain combines TRBV6-5 with TRBJ2-1; 7 bases are shared with TRBD2. V lost 6 bases and J lost 0; bases outside the gene matches: 5. Germline CDR1 reads MNHEY; CDR2 reads SVGAGI. The CDR3 contains 15 residues.

V usage is TRBV2 and J usage is TRBJ2-1, with 8 positions matching TRBD2. With V trimmed by 7 bases and J by 2 bases, 7 bases remained unmatched. This CDR3 comprises 15 residues. The germline gives CDR1 SNHLY, CDR2 FYNNEI. CDR3 sequence reads: CASNRAGGTYNEQFF. The CDR3 DNA reads TGTGCCAGCAATAGGGCGGGAGGCACCTACAATGAGCAGTTCTTC.

A few counts support this clone. This rearrangement joins TRBV5-1 to TRBJ1-3, with D unresolved. Germline CDR1 reads SGHRS; CDR2 reads YFSETQ. V lost 5 bases, J lost 0 bases, and 15 bases lay in between. The CDR3 runs 16 residues. CDR3 protein: CASSFVPGSSGNTIYF. The CDR3 nucleotides read TGCGCCAGCAGTTTCGTACCGGGAAGCTCTGGAAACACCATATATTTT.

The V gene is TRBV11-2, the J gene TRBJ2-1; TRBD2 agrees at 9 bases. The trim removed 2 bases at V and 9 bases at J, leaving 14 bases unmatched. This CDR3 has 17 amino acids. Germline loops: CDR1 SGHAT, CDR2 FQNNGV. CDR3 nucleotides: TGTGCCAGCAGCTTAAGGGTAGCGGTAGCGGGAGTCAGTGAGCAGTTCTTC. This gives the protein CASSLRVAVAGVSEQFF.

The sample holds one count of this clone. The V gene is TRBV10-3, the J gene TRBJ1-5; D is possibly TRBD1 (5 bases). The CDR3 has 17 amino acids. Per the germline V gene, CDR1 is ENHRY and CDR2 is SYGVKD. Trimming left V 6 bases short and J 3 bases short, with 21 bases between. The CDR3 here is CAIRPKWGGIANQPQHF. The CDR3 DNA follows: TGTGCCATCAGGCCTAAATGGGGGGGAATCGCCAATCAGCCCCAGCATTTT.

The gene calls are TRBV2 and TRBJ1-1; 9 bases match TRBD1. Trimming removed 6 bases from V and 8 bases from J; junction bases left unmatched: 4. The length of the CDR3 is 12 residues. Germline assignment: CDR1 SNHLY and CDR2 FYNNEI. The CDR3 DNA is TGTGCCAGCAGAACGGACAGGGGCGAAGCTTTCTTT. Its translation: CASRTDRGEAFF.